This T cell receptor (beta chain) was retrieved from a study of blood T cell repertoires in COVID-19. Study-level background: Italy, Spain and the United States were the sources of the convalescent and acute COVID-19 samples. The analysed material was cDNA or gDNA that came from T cells, B-cell-depleted T cells, or PBMCs.

Original analysis: How many nucleated cells were present was estimated from reference gene primer amplification. Repertoires were generated with immunoSEQ multiplex PCR, while TCRdb's copy carries only in-frame clones and drops some. V and J calls and clone size are those listed in that table; D and trimming were worked out from the DNA. Of about 68,000 clones in the sample, 90% were seen once. The CDR3 extends over 12 amino acids. Germline-derived CDR1 and CDR2 are SGHRS and YFSETQ. V was pared by 2 bases and J by 3 bases, with 5 bases between. The V call is TRBV5-1, the J call TRBJ2-5, with D uncertain. This receptor was identified in a human donor in a cohort sampled during active COVID-19. The sequencing input was peripheral blood. The CDR3 DNA reads TGCGCCAGCAGCTTATCGGAAGAGACCCAGTACTTC. The encoded protein is CASSLSEETQYF. The full variable domain, rest sourced from reference TRBV5-1 and TRBJ2-5, is KAGVTQTPRYLIKTRGQQVTLSCSPISGHRSVSWYQQTPGQGLQFLFEYFSETQRNKGNFPGRFSGRQFSNSRSEMNVSTLELGDSALYLCASSLSEETQYFGPGTRLLVL.